This T cell receptor (beta chain) was sequenced during a study of long-term antiretroviral therapy in people with HIV. V shed 5 bases, J shed 7 bases, and the junction held 7 bases outside the gene matches. The CDR3 has 14 residues. CDR1 and CDR2 from the germline V gene are ENHRY and SYGVKD. Survey-level immunoSEQ v3.0 assays were run. Using immunoSEQ multiplex PCR, the repertoire was profiled, and TCRdb retains in-frame clones only, with some absent. The table has about 28,000 clones, 70% to 90% seen once. Broader study findings: The study found that diversity rose after ART but stayed below transplant donor controls. Clones showing expansion before ART dominated the repertoire at all time points.

This clone was seen once. The target antigen is unknown. Sequences were derived from unsorted PBMCs, sampled 0.8 years after starting antiretroviral therapy. The TCR originated in a young woman with HIV. The chain joins TRBV10-3 to TRBJ1-4, with 7 positions matching TRBD1. The CDR3 loop is CAISLDRSTEKLFF. CDR3 in DNA: TGTGCCATCAGTTTGGACAGGAGTACTGAAAAACTGTTTTTT.